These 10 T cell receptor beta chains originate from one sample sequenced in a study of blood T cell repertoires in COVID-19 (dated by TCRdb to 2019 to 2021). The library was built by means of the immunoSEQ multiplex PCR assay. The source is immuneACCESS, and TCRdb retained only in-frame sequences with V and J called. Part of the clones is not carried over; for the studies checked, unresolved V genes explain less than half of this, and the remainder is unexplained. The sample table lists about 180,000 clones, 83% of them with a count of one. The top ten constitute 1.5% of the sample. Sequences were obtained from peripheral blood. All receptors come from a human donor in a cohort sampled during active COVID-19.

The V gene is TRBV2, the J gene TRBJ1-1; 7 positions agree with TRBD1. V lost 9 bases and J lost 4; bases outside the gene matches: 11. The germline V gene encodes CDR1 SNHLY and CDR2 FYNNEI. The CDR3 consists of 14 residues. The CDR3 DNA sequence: TGTGCCAGGGGCGCGACAGGGAGAACCACTGAAGCTTTCTTT. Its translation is CARGATGRTTEAFF.

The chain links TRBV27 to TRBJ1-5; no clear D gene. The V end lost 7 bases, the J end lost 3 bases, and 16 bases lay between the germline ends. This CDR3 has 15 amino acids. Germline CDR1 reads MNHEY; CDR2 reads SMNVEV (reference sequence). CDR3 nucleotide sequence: TGTGCCAGCATCACGGGCAGGCGGGACAATCAGCCCCAGCATTTT. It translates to CASITGRRDNQPQHF.

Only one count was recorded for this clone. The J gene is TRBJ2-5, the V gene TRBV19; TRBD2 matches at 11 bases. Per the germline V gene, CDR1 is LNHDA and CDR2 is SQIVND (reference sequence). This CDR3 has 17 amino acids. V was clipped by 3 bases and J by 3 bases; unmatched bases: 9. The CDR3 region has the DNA TGTGCCAGTAGTATCTATTTTGGTAGCGGGAGGGAAGAGACCCAGTACTTC. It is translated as CASSIYFGSGREETQYF.

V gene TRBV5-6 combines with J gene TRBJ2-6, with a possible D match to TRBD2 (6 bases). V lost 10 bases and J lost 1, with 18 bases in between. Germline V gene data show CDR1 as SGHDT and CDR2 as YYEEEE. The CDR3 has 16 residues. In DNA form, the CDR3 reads TGTGCCTCCGGGTTGTCTGGAGGGTCTGGGGCCAACGTCCTGACTTTC. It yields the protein CASGLSGGSGANVLTF.

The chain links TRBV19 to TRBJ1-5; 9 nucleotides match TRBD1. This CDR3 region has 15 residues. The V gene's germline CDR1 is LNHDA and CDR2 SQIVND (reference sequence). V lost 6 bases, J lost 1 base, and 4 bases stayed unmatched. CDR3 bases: TGTGCCAGTAGCCGGACAGGGGAAAGCAATCAGCCCCAGCATTTT. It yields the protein CASSRTGESNQPQHF.

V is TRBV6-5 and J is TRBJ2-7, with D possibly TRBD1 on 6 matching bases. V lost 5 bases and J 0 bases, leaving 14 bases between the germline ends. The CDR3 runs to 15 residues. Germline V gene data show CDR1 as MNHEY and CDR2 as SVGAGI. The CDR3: CASSQTGDASYEQYF. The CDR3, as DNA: TGTGCCAGCAGTCAGACAGGCGATGCCTCCTACGAGCAGTACTTC.

The CDR3 coding sequence is TGTGCCAGCAGCCCAAGGCGACTAGCGGGGACCTACAATGAGCAGTTCTTC. Amino acid sequence: CASSPRRLAGTYNEQFF. The rearrangement links TRBV7-2 to TRBJ2-1; TRBD2 matches 11 bases. V shed 5 bases, J shed 2 bases, and the junction held 8 bases outside the gene matches. The germline CDR1 and CDR2 sequences are SGHTA and FQGNSA. CDR3 length: 17 residues.

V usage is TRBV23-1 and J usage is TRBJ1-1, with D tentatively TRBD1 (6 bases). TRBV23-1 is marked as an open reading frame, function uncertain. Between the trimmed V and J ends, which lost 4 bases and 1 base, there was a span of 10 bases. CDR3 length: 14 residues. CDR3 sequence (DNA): TGCGCCAGCAGTCGGCAGGGGAGGAACACTGAAGCTTTCTTT. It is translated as CASSRQGRNTEAFF.

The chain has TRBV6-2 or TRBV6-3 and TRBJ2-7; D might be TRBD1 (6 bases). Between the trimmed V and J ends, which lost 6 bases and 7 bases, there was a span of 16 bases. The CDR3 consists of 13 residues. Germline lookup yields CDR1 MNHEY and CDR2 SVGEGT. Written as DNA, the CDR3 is TGTGCCAGCAGCCAAGGGGGAGTGTGGGAGCAGTACTTC. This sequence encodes CASSQGGVWEQYF.

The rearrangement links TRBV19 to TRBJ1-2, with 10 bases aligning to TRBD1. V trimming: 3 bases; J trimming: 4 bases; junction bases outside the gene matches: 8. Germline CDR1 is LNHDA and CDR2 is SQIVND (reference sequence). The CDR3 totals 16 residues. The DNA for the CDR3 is TGTGCCAGTAGTATCTCCGCGGACAGGGGGGCCTATGGCTACACCTTC. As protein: CASSISADRGAYGYTF.